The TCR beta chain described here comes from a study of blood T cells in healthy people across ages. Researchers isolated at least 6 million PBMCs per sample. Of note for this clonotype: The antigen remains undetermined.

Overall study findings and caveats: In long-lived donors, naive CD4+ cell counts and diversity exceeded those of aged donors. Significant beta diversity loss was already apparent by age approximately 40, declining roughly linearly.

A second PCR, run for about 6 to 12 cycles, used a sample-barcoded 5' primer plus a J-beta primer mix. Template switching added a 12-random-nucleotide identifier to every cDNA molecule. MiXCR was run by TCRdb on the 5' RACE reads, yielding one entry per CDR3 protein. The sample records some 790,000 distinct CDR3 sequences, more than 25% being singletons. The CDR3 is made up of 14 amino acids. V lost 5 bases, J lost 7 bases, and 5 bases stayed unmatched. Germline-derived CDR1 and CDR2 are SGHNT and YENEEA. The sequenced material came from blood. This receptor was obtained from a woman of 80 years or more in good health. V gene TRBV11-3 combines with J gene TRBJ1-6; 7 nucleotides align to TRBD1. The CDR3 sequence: CASSQQGINSPLHF. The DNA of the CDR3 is TGTGCCAGCAGCCAACAGGGGATCAATTCACCCCTCCACTTT.